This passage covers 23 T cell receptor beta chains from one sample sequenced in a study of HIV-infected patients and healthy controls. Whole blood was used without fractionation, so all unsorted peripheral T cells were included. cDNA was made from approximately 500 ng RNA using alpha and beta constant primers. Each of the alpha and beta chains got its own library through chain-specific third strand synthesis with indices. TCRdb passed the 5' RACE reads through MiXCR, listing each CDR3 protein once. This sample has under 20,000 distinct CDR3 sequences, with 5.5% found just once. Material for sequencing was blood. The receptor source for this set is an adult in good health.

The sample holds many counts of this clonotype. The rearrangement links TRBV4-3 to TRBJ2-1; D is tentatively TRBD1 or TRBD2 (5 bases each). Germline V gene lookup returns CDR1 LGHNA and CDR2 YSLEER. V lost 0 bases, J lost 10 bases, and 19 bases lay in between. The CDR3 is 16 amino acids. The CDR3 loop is CASSQEGDPPPHEQFF. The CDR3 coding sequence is TGCGCCAGCAGCCAAGAAGGGGACCCGCCCCCCCACGAGCAGTTCTTC.

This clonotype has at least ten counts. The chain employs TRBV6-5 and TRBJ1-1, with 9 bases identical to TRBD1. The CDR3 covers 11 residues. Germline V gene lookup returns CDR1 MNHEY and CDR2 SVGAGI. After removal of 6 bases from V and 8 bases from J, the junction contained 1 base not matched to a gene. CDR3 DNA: TGTGCCAGCAGGGGGACAGGGGAAGCTTTCTTT. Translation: CASRGTGEAFF.

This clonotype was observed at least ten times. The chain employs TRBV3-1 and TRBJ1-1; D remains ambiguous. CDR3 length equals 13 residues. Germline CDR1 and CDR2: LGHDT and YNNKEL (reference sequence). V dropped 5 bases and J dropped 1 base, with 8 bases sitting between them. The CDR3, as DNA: TGTGCCAGCAGCAGAATAGAGAACACTGAAGCTTTCTTT. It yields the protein CASSRIENTEAFF.

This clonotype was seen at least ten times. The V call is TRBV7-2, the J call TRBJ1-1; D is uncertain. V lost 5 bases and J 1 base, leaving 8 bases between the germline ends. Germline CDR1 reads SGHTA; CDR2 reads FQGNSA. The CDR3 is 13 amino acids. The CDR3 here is CASSPNTNTEAFF. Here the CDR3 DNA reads TGTGCCAGCAGCCCTAACACGAACACTGAAGCTTTCTTT.

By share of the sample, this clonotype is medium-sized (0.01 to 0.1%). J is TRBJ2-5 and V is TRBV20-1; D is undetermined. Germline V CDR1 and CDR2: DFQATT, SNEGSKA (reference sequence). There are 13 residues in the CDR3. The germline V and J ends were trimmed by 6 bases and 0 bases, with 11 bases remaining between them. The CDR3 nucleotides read TGCAGTGCAGTCCATGCGGACCAAGAGACCCAGTACTTC. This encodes CSAVHADQETQYF.

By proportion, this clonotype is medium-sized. The CDR3: CASSPSTDSNQPQHF. The CDR3 DNA sequence: TGTGCCAGCAGCCCATCTACGGATAGCAATCAGCCCCAGCATTTT. The chain uses TRBV7-9 and TRBJ1-5; D is unresolved. V was clipped by 5 bases and J by 0 bases, with 11 bases between them. The germline gives CDR1 SEHNR, CDR2 FQNEAQ (reference sequence). The CDR3 spans 15 residues.

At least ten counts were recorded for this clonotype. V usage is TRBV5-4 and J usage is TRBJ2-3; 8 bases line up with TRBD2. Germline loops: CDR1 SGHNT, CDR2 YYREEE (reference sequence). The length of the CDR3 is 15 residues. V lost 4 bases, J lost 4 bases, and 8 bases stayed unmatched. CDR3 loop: CASSGLAGRADTQYF. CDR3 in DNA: TGTGCCAGCAGCGGATTAGCGGGGAGAGCAGATACGCAGTATTTT.

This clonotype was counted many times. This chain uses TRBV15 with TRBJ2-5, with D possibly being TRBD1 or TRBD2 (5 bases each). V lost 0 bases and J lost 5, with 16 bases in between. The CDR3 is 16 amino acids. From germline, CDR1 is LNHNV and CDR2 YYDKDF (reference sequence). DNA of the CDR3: TGTGCCACCAGCAGAGATCTGAGGGGTTGGGCGGAGACCCAGTACTTC. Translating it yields CATSRDLRGWAETQYF. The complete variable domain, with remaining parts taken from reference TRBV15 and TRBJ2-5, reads DAMVIQNPRYQVTQFGKPVTLSCSQTLNHNVMYWYQQKSSQAPKLLFHYYDKDFNNEADTPDNFQSRRPNTSFCFLDIRSPGLGDTAMYLCATSRDLRGWAETQYFGPGTRLLVL.

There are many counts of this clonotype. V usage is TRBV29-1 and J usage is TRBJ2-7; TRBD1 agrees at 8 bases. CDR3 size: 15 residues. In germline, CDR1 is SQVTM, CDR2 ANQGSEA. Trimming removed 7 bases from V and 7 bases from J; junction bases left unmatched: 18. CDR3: CSATANRGITGEQYF. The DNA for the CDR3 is TGCAGCGCCACCGCGAACAGGGGGATAACGGGAGAGCAGTACTTC.

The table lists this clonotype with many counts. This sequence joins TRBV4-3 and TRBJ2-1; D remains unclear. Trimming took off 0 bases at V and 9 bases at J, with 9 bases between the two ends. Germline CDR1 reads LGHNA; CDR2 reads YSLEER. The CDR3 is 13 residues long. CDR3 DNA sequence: TGCGCCAGCAGCCAAGATCCCCATGGTGAGCAGTTCTTC. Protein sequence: CASSQDPHGEQFF.

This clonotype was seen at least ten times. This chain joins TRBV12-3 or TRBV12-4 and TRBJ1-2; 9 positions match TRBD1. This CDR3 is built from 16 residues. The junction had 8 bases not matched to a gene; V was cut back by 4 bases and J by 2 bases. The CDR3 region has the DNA TGTGCCAGCAGTTCATCCTCGGGACAGGGAAACTATGGCTACACCTTC. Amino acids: CASSSSSGQGNYGYTF.

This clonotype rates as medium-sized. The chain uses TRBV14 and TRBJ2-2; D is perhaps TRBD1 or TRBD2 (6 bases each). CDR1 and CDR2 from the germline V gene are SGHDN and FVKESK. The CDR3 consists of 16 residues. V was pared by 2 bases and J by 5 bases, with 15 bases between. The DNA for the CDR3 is TGTGCCAGCAGCCAACCTCATACAGGGAGGACCGGGGAGCTGTTTTTT. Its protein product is CASSQPHTGRTGELFF.

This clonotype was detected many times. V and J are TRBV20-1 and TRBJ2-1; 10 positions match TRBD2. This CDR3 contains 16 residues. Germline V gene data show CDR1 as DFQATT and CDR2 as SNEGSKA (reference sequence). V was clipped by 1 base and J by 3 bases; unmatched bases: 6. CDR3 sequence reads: CSARGSAGGFYNEQFF. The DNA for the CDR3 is TGCAGTGCTAGAGGTTCAGCGGGGGGGTTCTACAATGAGCAGTTCTTC.

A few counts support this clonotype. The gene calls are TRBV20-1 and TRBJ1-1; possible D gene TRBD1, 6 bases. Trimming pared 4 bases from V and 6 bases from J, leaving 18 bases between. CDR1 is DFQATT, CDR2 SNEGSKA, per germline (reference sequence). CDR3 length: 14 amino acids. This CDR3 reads CSAMPGQGQAEAFF. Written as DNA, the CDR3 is TGCAGTGCTATGCCGGGGCAGGGGCAGGCTGAAGCTTTCTTT.

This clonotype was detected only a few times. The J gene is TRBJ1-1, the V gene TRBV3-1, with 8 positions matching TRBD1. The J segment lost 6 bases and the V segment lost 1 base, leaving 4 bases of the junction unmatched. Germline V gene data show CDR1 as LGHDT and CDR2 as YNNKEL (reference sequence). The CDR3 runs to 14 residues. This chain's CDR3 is CASSQGTGFAEAFF. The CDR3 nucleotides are TGTGCCAGCAGCCAAGGGACAGGGTTCGCTGAAGCTTTCTTT.

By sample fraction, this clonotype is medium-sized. The CDR3 DNA follows: TGTGCCAGCAGCTTGGGGGGAGCGGGCCAGCCCCAGCATTTT. Translating it yields CASSLGGAGQPQHF. The chain has TRBV7-2 and TRBJ1-5, with a tentative D call TRBD1 (5 bases). In germline, CDR1 is SGHTA, CDR2 FQGNSA. The CDR3 totals 14 residues. Between the trimmed V and J ends, which lost 3 bases and 7 bases, there was a span of 13 bases.

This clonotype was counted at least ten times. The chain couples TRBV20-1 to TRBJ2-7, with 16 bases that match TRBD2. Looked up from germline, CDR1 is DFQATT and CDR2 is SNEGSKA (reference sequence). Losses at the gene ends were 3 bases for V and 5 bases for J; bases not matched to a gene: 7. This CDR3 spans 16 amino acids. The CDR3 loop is CSASAGLAGGRNEQYF. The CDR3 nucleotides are TGCAGTGCTAGCGCGGGACTAGCGGGGGGGAGGAACGAGCAGTACTTC.

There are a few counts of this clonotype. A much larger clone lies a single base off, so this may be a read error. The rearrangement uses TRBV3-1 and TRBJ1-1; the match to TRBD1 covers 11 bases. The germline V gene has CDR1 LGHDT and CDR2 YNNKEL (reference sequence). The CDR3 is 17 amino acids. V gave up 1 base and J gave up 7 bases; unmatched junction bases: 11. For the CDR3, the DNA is TGTGCCAGCAGCCAAGGGATATTCGGACAGGGGGCTGGTGAAGCTTTCTTT. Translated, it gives CASSQGIFGQGAGEAFF.

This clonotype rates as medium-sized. The CDR3 sequence is CSVDGAGVDTQYF. The CDR3 DNA is TGCAGCGTTGATGGGGCAGGGGTGGATACGCAGTATTTT. The chain recombines TRBV29-1 with TRBJ2-3; possible D gene TRBD1, 6 bases. The CDR3 totals 13 residues. Germline-derived CDR1 and CDR2 are SQVTM and ANQGSEA. With 3 bases removed from V and 6 bases from J, the gap between germline ends came to 13 bases.

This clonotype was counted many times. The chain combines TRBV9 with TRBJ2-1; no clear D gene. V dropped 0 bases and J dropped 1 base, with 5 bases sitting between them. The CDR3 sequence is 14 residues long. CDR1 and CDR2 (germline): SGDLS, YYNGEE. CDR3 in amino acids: CASSVEASYNEQFF. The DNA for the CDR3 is TGTGCCAGCAGCGTAGAAGCATCCTACAATGAGCAGTTCTTC.

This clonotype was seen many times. CDR3 in DNA: TGTGCCACACGTCCCGGGGGGACGTGGACTGAAGCTTTCTTT. Translation gives CATRPGGTWTEAFF. The chain employs TRBV19 and TRBJ1-1; a possible D gene is TRBD1 (5 bases). The CDR3 has 14 amino acids. V lost 10 bases to trimming and J lost 5 bases, with 20 bases between them. Germline CDR1 is LNHDA and CDR2 is SQIVND (reference sequence).

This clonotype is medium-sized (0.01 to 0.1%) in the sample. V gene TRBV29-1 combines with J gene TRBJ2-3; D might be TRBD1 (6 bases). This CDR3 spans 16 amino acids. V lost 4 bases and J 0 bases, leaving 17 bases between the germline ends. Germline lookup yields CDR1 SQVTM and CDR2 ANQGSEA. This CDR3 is CSVGGGGLTSTDTQYF. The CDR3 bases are TGCAGCGTTGGAGGTGGGGGCCTTACTAGCACAGATACGCAGTATTTT.

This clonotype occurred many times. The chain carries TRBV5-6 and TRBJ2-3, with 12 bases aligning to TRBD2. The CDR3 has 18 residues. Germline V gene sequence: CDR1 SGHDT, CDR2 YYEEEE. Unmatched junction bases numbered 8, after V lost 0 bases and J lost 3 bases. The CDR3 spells CASSLVLAGGPSTDTQYF. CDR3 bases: TGTGCCAGCAGCTTGGTGCTAGCGGGGGGGCCATCAACAGATACGCAGTATTTT.